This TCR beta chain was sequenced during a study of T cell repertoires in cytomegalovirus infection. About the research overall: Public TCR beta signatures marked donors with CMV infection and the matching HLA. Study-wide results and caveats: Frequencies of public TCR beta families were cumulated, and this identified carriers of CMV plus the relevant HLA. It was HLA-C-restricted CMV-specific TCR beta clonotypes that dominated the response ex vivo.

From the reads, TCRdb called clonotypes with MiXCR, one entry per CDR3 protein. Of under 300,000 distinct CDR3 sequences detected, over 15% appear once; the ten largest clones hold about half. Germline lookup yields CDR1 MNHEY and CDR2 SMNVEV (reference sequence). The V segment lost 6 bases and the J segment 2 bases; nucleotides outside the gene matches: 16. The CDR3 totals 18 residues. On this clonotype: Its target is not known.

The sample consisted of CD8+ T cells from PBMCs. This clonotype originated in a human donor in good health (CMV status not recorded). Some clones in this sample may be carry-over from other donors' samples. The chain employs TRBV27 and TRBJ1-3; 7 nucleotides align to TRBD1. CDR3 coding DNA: TGTGCCAGCAGCCAGACTCTCCGACAGGGAGGGACTGGAAACACCATATATTTT. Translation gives CASSQTLRQGGTGNTIYF.